The 13 T cell receptor beta chains given below trace back to one sample, sequenced in a study of blood T cell repertoires in COVID-19 (dated by TCRdb to about 2020). The protocol used for the library was the immunoSEQ multiplex PCR assay. In TCRdb, the immuneACCESS table is reduced to in-frame sequences with V and J assigned. These tables do not hold every clone; where another copy was compared, an unresolved V gene accounts for under half, and the others remain unexplained. The sample profile shows 200,000 to 250,000 clones; around 85% of them were found once. The ten largest clones capture 2.5% to 3.5% of the sample. Sequenced sample: PBMCs or T cells enriched from blood (not recorded which). The receptors were sampled from a woman between 45 and 65 years old in a cohort exposed to, infected with or recovered from COVID-19 (not recorded which).

This clone has a single count. This sequence joins TRBV9 and TRBJ2-2; D is possibly TRBD1 (6 bases). This CDR3 is built from 17 residues. The germline V gene has CDR1 SGDLS and CDR2 YYNGEE. V lost 2 bases to trimming and J lost 4 bases, with 18 bases between them. In DNA, the CDR3 is TGTGCCAGCAGCGTGCGGTGGGGGCAGATTACCACCGGGGAGCTGTTTTTT. Its protein is CASSVRWGQITTGELFF.

The chain couples TRBV7-2 to TRBJ2-1, with D perhaps matching TRBD2 (5 bases). Germline assignment: CDR1 SGHTA and CDR2 FQGNSA. The CDR3 contains 15 residues. The germline V and J ends were trimmed by 2 bases and 4 bases, with 12 bases remaining between them. The CDR3 region has the DNA TGTGCCAGCAGCTTAACCAGCGGAACTTACAATGAGCAGTTCTTC. Translating gives CASSLTSGTYNEQFF.

The chain links TRBV19 to TRBJ2-3, with TRBD2 matching over 8 bases. V was clipped by 3 bases and J by 3 bases; unmatched bases: 5. CDR1 and CDR2 from the germline V gene are LNHDA and SQIVND (reference sequence). This CDR3 is 15 amino acids long. CDR3 sequence: CASSIRGGATDTQYF. CDR3 in DNA: TGTGCCAGTAGTATCCGGGGGGGCGCAACAGATACGCAGTATTTT.

The chain is built from TRBV7-8 and TRBJ1-1; D not resolved. V was clipped by 3 bases and J by 2 bases, with 7 bases between them. The V gene's germline CDR1 is SGHVS and CDR2 FQNEAQ. This CDR3 is 13 amino acids long. In DNA, the CDR3 is TGTGCCAGCAGCTTTAGTGTAAACACTGAAGCTTTCTTT. Its protein product is CASSFSVNTEAFF. Supplemented by reference TRBV7-8 and TRBJ1-1, the full variable domain reads GAGVSQSPRYKVAKRGQDVALRCDPISGHVSLFWYQQALGQGPEFLTYFQNEAQLDKSGLPSDRFFAERPEGSVSTLKIQRTQQEDSAVYLCASSFSVNTEAFFGQGTRLTVV.

The V and J genes are TRBV15 and TRBJ2-6, with a possible D match to TRBD1 (5 bases). Germline V CDR1 and CDR2: LNHNV, YYDKDF (reference sequence). This CDR3 spans 19 amino acids. V lost 3 bases and J 3 bases, leaving 21 bases between the germline ends. The CDR3, as DNA: TGTGCCACCAGCAGCACAGGTCCACTCATTTCGTATGGGGCCAACGTCCTGACTTTC. Translating gives CATSSTGPLISYGANVLTF.

The chain has TRBV19 and TRBJ1-3; no clear D gene. This CDR3 comprises 13 residues. V lost 6 bases and J lost 2, with 8 bases in between. Germline CDR1 is LNHDA and CDR2 is SQIVND (reference sequence). CDR3 region: CASRQIPGNTIYF. CDR3 bases: TGTGCCAGTAGACAGATACCTGGAAACACCATATATTTT.

This clone was seen only once. This chain links TRBV5-1 with TRBJ2-6, with D possibly being TRBD2 (5 bases). CDR3 size: 20 residues. V was shortened by 6 bases and J by 10 bases, with 35 bases between the two germline ends. From germline, CDR1 is SGHRS and CDR2 YFSETQ. The CDR3 DNA is TGCGCCAGCAAACGAGAGGGAAACCGCCGTTTACCCCTCCTAGCAAACGTCCTGACTTTC. This translates into CASKREGNRRLPLLANVLTF.

Details on this clone: Distinct nucleotide sequences in the sample also encode this CDR3. The chain employs TRBV3-1 (or the pseudogene TRBV3-2) and TRBJ1-1, with D unclear. Trimming cost V 1 base and J 2 bases, with 8 bases left between them. The CDR3 consists of 14 residues. Germline V lookup: CDR1 LGHDT, CDR2 YNNKEL (reference sequence). The CDR3 loop is CASSQVSGNTEAFF. In DNA form, the CDR3 reads TGTGCCAGCAGCCAAGTGTCAGGAAACACTGAAGCTTTCTTT.

This clone appeared once. The V gene is TRBV19, the J gene TRBJ2-7, with D tentatively TRBD1 (6 bases). V lost 7 bases and J lost 1, with 14 bases in between. Germline assignment: CDR1 LNHDA and CDR2 SQIVND (reference sequence). The CDR3 runs to 14 residues. The CDR3 DNA reads TGTGCCAGTAACGAGCGACAGGATTCCTACGAGCAGTACTTC. Residues: CASNERQDSYEQYF.

This clone occurred once. This chain links TRBV11-3 with TRBJ2-3; 11 bases fit TRBD2. This CDR3 has 17 amino acids. The V gene end was trimmed by 1 base and the J gene end by 4 bases; junction bases not matched to a gene: 7. Germline CDR1 reads SGHNT; CDR2 reads YENEEA. The CDR3: CASSLGHSGGAADTQYF. In DNA, the CDR3 is TGTGCCAGCAGCTTAGGACATAGCGGGGGGGCTGCAGATACGCAGTATTTT.

The chain joins TRBV4-1 to TRBJ2-7, with unresolved D. The CDR3 runs 11 residues. Germline loops: CDR1 MGHRA, CDR2 YSYEKL. With 0 bases removed from V and 7 bases from J, the gap between germline ends came to 4 bases. As DNA, the CDR3 is TGCGCCAGCAGCCAAGACGGGGAGCAGTACTTC. As protein: CASSQDGEQYF.

Only a few counts were recorded for this clone. The chain joins TRBV7-2 to TRBJ1-6, with D possibly matching TRBD1 (5 bases). CDR3 length equals 16 residues. Germline V gene data show CDR1 as SGHTA and CDR2 as FQGNSA. Trimming removed 8 bases from V and 9 bases from J, with 23 bases in between. The CDR3 coding sequence is TGTGCCAGCGGCCCAAGGGGCGCAGGCCTTGGTTCACCCCTCCACTTT. Translating it yields CASGPRGAGLGSPLHF.

The V gene is TRBV4-3, the J gene TRBJ2-3; D ambiguous. The CDR3 spans 13 residues. Trimming removed 1 base from V and 6 bases from J, with 8 bases in between. Germline assignment: CDR1 LGHNA and CDR2 YSLEER. CDR3 nucleotide sequence: TGCGCCAGCAGCCAAGCACGGGTCGATACGCAGTATTTT. It codes for CASSQARVDTQYF.